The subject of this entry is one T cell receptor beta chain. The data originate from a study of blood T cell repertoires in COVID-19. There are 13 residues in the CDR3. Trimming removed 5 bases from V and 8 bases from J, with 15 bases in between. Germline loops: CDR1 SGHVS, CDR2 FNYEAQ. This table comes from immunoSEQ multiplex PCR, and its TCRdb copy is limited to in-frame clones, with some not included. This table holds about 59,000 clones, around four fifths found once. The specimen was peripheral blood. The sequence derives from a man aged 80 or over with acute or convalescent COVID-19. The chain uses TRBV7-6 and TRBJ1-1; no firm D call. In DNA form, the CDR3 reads TGTGCCAGCAGCCCTACCCGGACGGGAGAAGCTTTCTTT. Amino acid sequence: CASSPTRTGEAFF.